Listed below are T cell receptor beta chains from one sample, sequenced in a study of cytomegalovirus exposure and HLA in healthy donors. TCRdb's copy holds only in-frame clones and misses some; the assay was immunoSEQ multiplex PCR. This table holds more than 110,000 clones, about four fifths found once. Specimen: PBMCs. These receptors originate from a man in his forties in good health and CMV-seropositive. CDR3s include the opening cysteine and the closing phenylalanine or tryptophan. The D gene is left open where the match is weak. Size is omitted from some rows. Given values are once, few, many or a class for expanded clones.

>TRBJ2-5|TRBV28|TRBD1|NA
TGTGCCAGCAGTCGGACGGACAGGGGAGAGACCCAGTACTTC
CASSRTDRGETQYF
>TRBJ1-1|TRBV13|NA|NA
TGTGCCAGCAGAACCGGGGGTGGTAGCACTGAAGCTTTCTTT
CASRTGGGSTEAFF
>TRBJ1-1|TRBV19|NA|NA
TGTGCCAGTAGTCCAGTCCTGAACACTGAAGCTTTCTTT
CASSPVLNTEAFF
>TRBJ1-1|TRBV15|NA|few
TGTGCCACCAGCAGAGCGGGAAGAGGCCCTGAAGCTTTCTTT
CATSRAGRGPEAFF
>TRBJ2-5|TRBV5-8|NA|few
TGTGCCAGCAGCCCCTCCATTTTGGGGAGAGAGACCCAGTACTTC
CASSPSILGRETQYF
>TRBJ2-1|TRBV7-7|TRBD2|NA
TGTGCTAGCAGCTTAGGGCGGGAGTGGGGTGAGCAGTTCTTC
CASSLGREWGEQFF
>TRBJ2-3|TRBV27|TRBD2|NA
TGTGCCAGCAGTTTGGGGACTAGCGGGGCTTTGCGGGAAGATACGCAGTATTTT
CASSLGTSGALREDTQYF
>TRBJ2-7|TRBV5-6|TRBD2|NA
TGTGCCAGCAGCTTGGAACTAGCGATCTACGAGCAGTACTTC
CASSLELAIYEQYF
>TRBJ1-1|TRBV28|NA|few
TGTGCCAGCAGTTTCCCCCTCAGTAGCTTCTTGACGGGGAACACTGAAGCTTTCTTT
CASSFPLSSFLTGNTEAFF
>TRBJ2-5|TRBV19|NA|NA
TGTGCCAGTAGTATATATGGACTCCAAGAGACCCAGTACTTC
CASSIYGLQETQYF
>TRBJ1-5|TRBV6-1|TRBD1|few
TGTGCCAGCAGTGTACAGGGGGGGCGTGAGCCCCAGCATTTT
CASSVQGGREPQHF
>TRBJ1-1|TRBV7-9|TRBD1|few
TGTGCCAGCAGCCCCTCGTCGGGACAGGGAAGGCGTCTGAACACTGAAGCTTTCTTT
CASSPSSGQGRRLNTEAFF
>TRBJ1-5|TRBV7-9|NA|NA
TGTGCCAGCACCCGTGGAGGGAGAGGGAATCAGCCCCAGCATTTT
CASTRGGRGNQPQHF
>TRBJ2-7|TRBV29-1|TRBD2|NA
TGCAGCGTTGAAGATCTGAGTCGAGCGGGAGTTAATCACTACGAGCAGTACTTC
CSVEDLSRAGVNHYEQYF
>TRBJ1-4|TRBV30|NA|NA
TGTGCCTGGCGTCTACCTCGAAGTAGAGGGACTAATGAAAAACTGTTTTTT
CAWRLPRSRGTNEKLFF
>TRBJ2-1|TRBV4-3|NA|NA
TGCGCCAGCAGCCAAGCAACAGGGAACACCTACAATGAGCAGTTCTTC
CASSQATGNTYNEQFF
>TRBJ2-5|TRBV5-8|NA|once
TGTGCCAGCAGCTCTTCAACCCCCCGACCCGCGGGGACCCAGTACTTC
CASSSSTPRPAGTQYF
>TRBJ2-1|TRBV7-9|TRBD2|NA
TGTGCCAGCAGCTTAATGGCGGGGGGCGATGAGCAGTTCTTC
CASSLMAGGDEQFF
>TRBJ1-4|TRBV4-1|NA|NA
TGCGCCAGCAGCCAAAAACAGGGCCTTAATGAAAAACTGTTTTTT
CASSQKQGLNEKLFF
>TRBJ2-7|TRBV5-4|TRBD1|NA
TGTGCCAGCAGAAGGGGGGGGACAGGGGTCTCCTACGAGCAGTACTTC
CASRRGGTGVSYEQYF
>TRBJ2-5|TRBV30|NA|NA
TGTGCCTGGAGTGCAATGAGCAGGGCCCAAGAGACCCAGTACTTC
CAWSAMSRAQETQYF
>TRBJ2-3|TRBV7-7|NA|NA
TGTGCCAGCAGCGAGACATATTACACAGATACGCAGTATTTT
CASSETYYTDTQYF
>TRBJ2-1|TRBV15|NA|NA
TGTGCCACCAGCAGAGTTGGGCTGGTCAATGAGCAGTTCTTC
CATSRVGLVNEQFF
>TRBJ2-2|TRBV4-2|TRBD2|NA
TGTGCCAGCAGCCAAGACGTAGCGGGAGGGCCCACCGGGGAGCTGTTTTTT
CASSQDVAGGPTGELFF
>TRBJ1-2|TRBV7-2|TRBD1|NA
TGTGCCAGCAGCGAGCAGGGGGCAGGGTATGGCTACACCTTC
CASSEQGAGYGYTF
>TRBJ2-3|TRBV10-3|TRBD2|few
TGTGCCATCAGTGAGCGGAGACTAGCGGGGACCGATACGCAGTATTTT
CAISERRLAGTDTQYF
>TRBJ2-7|TRBV7-9|TRBD1|NA
TGTGCCAGCAGCCTGGGACAGCTACAATCCTACGAGCAGTACTTC
CASSLGQLQSYEQYF
>TRBJ1-5|TRBV7-9|TRBD1|once
TGTGCCAGCAGCCGACAGGGGAATCAGCCCCAGCATTTT
CASSRQGNQPQHF
>TRBJ1-2|TRBV9|NA|once
TGTGCCAGCAGCCGACAGGCTGGGAGTGGCTACACCTTC
CASSRQAGSGYTF
>TRBJ1-1|TRBV7-9|NA|NA
TGTGCCAGCAGCCCCGTCTTGGGGGGGCTGAACATGAACACTGAAGCTTTCTTT
CASSPVLGGLNMNTEAFF
>TRBJ2-6|TRBV7-2|TRBD1|once
TGTGCCAGCAGCCGCACAGGGGTCGGGGCCAACGTCCTGACTTTC
CASSRTGVGANVLTF
>TRBJ2-7|TRBV28|TRBD2|NA
TGTGCCAGCAACTCAGCGGGAGTGGCTGACGAGCAGTACTTC
CASNSAGVADEQYF
>TRBJ1-2|TRBV28|NA|NA
TGTGCCAGCAGTTTCCCAGGAAACTATGGCTACACCTTC
CASSFPGNYGYTF
>TRBJ2-2|TRBV27|NA|NA
TGTGCCAGCAGCCTAGGGGTTGACGCCGGGGAGCTGTTTTTT
CASSLGVDAGELFF
>TRBJ2-7|TRBV7-2|TRBD1|NA
TGTGCCAGCAGCTTAGAGGTGACAGGGTCCTACGAGCAGTACTTC
CASSLEVTGSYEQYF
>TRBJ2-3|TRBV7-6|NA|NA
TGTGCCAGCAGCCCGGGCACAGATACGCAGTATTTT
CASSPGTDTQYF
>TRBJ2-7|TRBV5-4|NA|NA
TGTGCCAGCAGCTTGGTAGGGGAGGCCTACGAGCAGTACTTC
CASSLVGEAYEQYF
>TRBJ2-6|TRBV7-2|NA|once
TGTGCCAGCAGACTTATTCACTCTGGGGCCAACGTCCTGACTTTC
CASRLIHSGANVLTF
>TRBJ1-1|TRBV30|NA|NA
TGTGCCGGGGGGGAAAACACTGAAGCTTTCTTT
CAGGENTEAFF
>TRBJ2-5|TRBV10-1|TRBD1|few
TGCGCCAGCAGTCGATGGACAGGGGAGACCCAGTACTTC
CASSRWTGETQYF
>TRBJ2-5|TRBV5-6|TRBD2|NA
TGTGCCAGCAGCTTGATCGGCGGGGGGTTCCAAGAGACCCAGTACTTC
CASSLIGGGFQETQYF
>TRBJ2-3|TRBV10-2|NA|once
TGCGCCAGCAGCACCTACACTAGGGCAGATACGCAGTATTTT
CASSTYTRADTQYF
>TRBJ2-1|TRBV7-8|TRBD2|once
TGTGCCAGCAGCACCGGACTAGCGGGCTTAAGGGTGTACAATGAGCAGTTCTTC
CASSTGLAGLRVYNEQFF
>TRBJ2-1|TRBV7-7|NA|NA
TGTGCTAGCACCCCCTCTCCTAGCTCCTACAATGAGCAGTTCTTC
CASTPSPSSYNEQFF
>TRBJ2-1|TRBV2|NA|NA
TGTGCCAGCTCCAACCGGGTTTCCTACAATGAGCAGTTCTTC
CASSNRVSYNEQFF
>TRBJ1-5|TRBV19|TRBD1|NA
TGTGCCAGCATGGGACAGGCTAGCAATCAGCCCCAGCATTTT
CASMGQASNQPQHF
>TRBJ2-5|TRBV5-4|NA|NA
TGTGCCAGCAGCATTACTACACAAGAGACCCAGTACTTC
CASSITTQETQYF